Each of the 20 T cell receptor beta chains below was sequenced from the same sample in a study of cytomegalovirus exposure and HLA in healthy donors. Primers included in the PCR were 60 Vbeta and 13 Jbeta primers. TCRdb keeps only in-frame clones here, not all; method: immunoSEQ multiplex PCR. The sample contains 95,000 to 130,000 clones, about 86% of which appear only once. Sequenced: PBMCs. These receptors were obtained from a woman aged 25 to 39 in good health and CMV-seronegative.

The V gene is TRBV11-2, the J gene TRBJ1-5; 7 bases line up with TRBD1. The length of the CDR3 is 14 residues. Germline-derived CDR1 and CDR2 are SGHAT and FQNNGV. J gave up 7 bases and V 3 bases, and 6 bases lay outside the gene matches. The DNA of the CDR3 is TGTGCCAGCAGCTTTCAGGGGGTCGGGCAGCCCCAGCATTTT. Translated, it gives CASSFQGVGQPQHF.

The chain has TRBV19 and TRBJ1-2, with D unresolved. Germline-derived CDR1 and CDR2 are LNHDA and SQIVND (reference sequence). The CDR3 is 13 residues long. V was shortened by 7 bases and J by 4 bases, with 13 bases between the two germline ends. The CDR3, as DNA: TGTGCCAGTACCTCCCGGGTTCTCTATGGCTACACCTTC. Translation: CASTSRVLYGYTF.

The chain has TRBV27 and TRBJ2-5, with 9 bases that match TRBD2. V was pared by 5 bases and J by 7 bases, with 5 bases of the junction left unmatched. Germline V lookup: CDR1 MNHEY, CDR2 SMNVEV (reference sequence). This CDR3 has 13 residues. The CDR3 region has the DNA TGTGCCAGCAGTGGGGGCGGGAGGGGGACCCAGTACTTC. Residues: CASSGGGRGTQYF.

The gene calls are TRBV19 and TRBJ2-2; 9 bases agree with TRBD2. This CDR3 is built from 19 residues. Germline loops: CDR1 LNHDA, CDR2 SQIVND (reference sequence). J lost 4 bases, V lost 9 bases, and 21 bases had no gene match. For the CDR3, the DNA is TGTGCCAGCCGGGGACTAGTCGGGACTAGCCGGAGGGTCACCGGGGAGCTGTTTTTT. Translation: CASRGLVGTSRRVTGELFF.

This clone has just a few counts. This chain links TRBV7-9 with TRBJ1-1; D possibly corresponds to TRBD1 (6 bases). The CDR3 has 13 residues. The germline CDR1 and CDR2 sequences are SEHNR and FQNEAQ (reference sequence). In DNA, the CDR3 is TGTTCCGGGGGGGGAGACGACAGGAGTGAAGCTTTCTTT. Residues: CSGGGDDRSEAFF.

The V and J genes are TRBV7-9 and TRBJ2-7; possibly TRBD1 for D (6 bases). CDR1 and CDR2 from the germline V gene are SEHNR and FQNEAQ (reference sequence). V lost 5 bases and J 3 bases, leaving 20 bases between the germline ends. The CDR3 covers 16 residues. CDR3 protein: CASSPTRQVDNYEQYF. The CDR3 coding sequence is TGTGCCAGCAGCCCCACTCGACAGGTTGACAACTACGAGCAGTACTTC.

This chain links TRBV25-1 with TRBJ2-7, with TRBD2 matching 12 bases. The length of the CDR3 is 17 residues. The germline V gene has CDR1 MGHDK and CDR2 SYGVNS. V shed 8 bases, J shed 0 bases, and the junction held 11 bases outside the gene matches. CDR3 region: CASLGLAGGSSSYEQYF. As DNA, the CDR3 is TGTGCCAGCCTCGGTCTAGCGGGAGGGTCTAGCTCCTACGAGCAGTACTTC.

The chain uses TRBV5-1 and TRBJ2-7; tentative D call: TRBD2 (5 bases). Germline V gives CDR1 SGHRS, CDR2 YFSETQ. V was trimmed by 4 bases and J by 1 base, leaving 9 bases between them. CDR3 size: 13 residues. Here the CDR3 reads CASSLGRSYEQYF. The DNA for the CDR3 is TGCGCCAGCAGCCTGGGGAGATCCTACGAGCAGTACTTC.

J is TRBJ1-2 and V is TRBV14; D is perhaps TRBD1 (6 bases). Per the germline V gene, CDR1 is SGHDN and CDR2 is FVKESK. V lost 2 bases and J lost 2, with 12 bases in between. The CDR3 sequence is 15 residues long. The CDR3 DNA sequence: TGTGCCAGCAGCCAACAGGGGCGTAACAACTATGGCTACACCTTC. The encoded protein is CASSQQGRNNYGYTF.

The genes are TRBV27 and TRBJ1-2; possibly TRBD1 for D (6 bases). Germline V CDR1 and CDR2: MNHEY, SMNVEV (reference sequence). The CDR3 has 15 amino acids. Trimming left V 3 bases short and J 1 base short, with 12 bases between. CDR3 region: CASSFSGGDNYGYTF. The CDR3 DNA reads TGTGCCAGCAGTTTTTCGGGGGGCGATAACTATGGCTACACCTTC.

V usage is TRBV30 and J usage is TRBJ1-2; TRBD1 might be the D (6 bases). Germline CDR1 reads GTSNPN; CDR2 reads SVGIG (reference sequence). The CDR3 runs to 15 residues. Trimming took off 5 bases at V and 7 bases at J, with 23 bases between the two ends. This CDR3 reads CAWVGGAKALGGYTF. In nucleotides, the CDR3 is TGTGCCTGGGTGGGGGGGGCGAAAGCTCTAGGTGGCTACACCTTC.

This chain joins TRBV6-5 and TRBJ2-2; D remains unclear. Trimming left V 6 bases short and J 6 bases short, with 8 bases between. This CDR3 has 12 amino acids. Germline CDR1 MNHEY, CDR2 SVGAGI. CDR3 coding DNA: TGTGCCAGCAGCATTGGCCCCGGGGAGCTGTTTTTT. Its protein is CASSIGPGELFF.

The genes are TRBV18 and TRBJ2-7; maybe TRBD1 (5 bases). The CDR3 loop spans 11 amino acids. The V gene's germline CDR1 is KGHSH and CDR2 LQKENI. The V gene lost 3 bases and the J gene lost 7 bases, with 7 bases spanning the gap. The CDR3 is CASSPRTEQYF. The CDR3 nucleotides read TGTGCCAGCTCACCGCGGACAGAGCAGTACTTC.

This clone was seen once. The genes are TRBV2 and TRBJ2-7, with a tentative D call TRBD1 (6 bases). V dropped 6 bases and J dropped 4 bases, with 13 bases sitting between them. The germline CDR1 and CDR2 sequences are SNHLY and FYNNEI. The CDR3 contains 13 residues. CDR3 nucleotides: TGTGCCAGCAGACGACAAGGGGGTTACGAGCAGTACTTC. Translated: CASRRQGGYEQYF. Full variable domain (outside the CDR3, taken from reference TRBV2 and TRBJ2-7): EPEVTQTPSHQVTQMGQEVILRCVPISNHLYFYWYRQILGQKVEFLVSFYNNEISEKSEIFDDQFSVERPDGSNFTLKIRSTKLEDSAMYFCASRRQGGYEQYFGPGTRLTVT.

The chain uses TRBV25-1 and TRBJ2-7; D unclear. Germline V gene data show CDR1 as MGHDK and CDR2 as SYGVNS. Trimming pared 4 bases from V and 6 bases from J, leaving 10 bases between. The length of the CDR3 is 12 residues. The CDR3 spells CASSVSVSEQYF. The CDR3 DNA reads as TGTGCCAGCAGTGTTTCGGTGAGCGAGCAGTACTTC.

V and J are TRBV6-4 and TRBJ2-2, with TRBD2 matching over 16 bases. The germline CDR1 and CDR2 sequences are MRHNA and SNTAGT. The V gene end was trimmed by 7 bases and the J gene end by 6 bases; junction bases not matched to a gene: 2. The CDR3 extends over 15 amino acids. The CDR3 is CASKGLAGGPGELFF. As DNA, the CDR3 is TGTGCCAGCAAGGGACTAGCGGGAGGGCCCGGGGAGCTGTTTTTT.

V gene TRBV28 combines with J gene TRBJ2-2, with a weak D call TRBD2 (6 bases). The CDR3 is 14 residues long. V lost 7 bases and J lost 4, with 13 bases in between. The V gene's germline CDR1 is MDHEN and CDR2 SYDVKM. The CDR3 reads CASKESGPTGELFF. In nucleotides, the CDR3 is TGTGCCAGCAAAGAGAGCGGGCCCACCGGGGAGCTGTTTTTT. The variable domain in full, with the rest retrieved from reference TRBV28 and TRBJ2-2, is DVKVTQSSRYLVKRTGEKVFLECVQDMDHENMFWYRQDPGLGLRLIYFSYDVKMKEKGDIPEGYSVSREKKERFSLILESASTNQTSMYLCASKESGPTGELFFGEGSRLTVL.

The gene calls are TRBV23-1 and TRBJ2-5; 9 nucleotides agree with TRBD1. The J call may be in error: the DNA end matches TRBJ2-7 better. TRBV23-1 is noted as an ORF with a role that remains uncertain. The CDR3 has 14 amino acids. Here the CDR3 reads CASSHGTGHYEQYF. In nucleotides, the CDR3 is TGCGCCAGCAGTCACGGGACAGGGCATTACGAGCAGTACTTC.

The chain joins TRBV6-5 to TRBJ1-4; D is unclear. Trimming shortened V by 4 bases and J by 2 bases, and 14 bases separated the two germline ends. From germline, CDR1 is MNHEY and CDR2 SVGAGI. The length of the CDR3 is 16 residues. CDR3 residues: CASSSGRFGTNEKLFF. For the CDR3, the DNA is TGTGCCAGCAGTTCCGGGAGATTCGGCACTAATGAAAAACTGTTTTTT.

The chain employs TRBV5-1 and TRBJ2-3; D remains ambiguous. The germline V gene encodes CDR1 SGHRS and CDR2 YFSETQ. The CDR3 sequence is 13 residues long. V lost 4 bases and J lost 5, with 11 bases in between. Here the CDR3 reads CASSLNSGDTQYF. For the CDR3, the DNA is TGCGCCAGCAGCCTTAATTCCGGAGATACGCAGTATTTT.